This TCR beta chain was retrieved from a study of human T cells and chemical hapten exposure. Study context: Patch tests containing 0.01% DPC, applied to the upper back, were read at 6 days. Study results and limitations: TCRs exceeding a frequency of 1 in 1000 stayed unchanged under DPC sensitization.

Germline V gene lookup returns CDR1 SNHLY and CDR2 FYNNEI. J gave up 2 bases and V 7 bases, and 12 bases lay outside the gene matches. CDR3 length equals 18 residues. A word on this clonotype: The antigen remains unidentified.

The time point was: patch test 3, about 24 weeks after DPC sensitization. Treatment given: therapeutic diphenylcyclopropenone sensitization with weekly scalp DPC. Every patch test was put on after a blood sample was taken. The library tagged individual cDNA molecules with unique molecular identifiers. TCRdb ran MiXCR on the RACE reads and lists one entry per CDR3 protein. The sample lists some 62,000 distinct CDR3 sequences; 9.5% to 11% were seen once. The material sequenced was whole blood, taken in connection with sensitization to the hapten diphenylcyclopropenone (DPC). This receptor was identified in a woman in her twenties or thirties with alopecia areata. Some clones in this sample may be carry-over from other donors' samples. V is TRBV2 and J is TRBJ2-6; 9 bases agree with TRBD1. The CDR3 DNA sequence: TGTGCCAGCAAGCGCGGGACAGGGTTCAGACCTGGGGCCAACGTCCTGACTTTC. Protein product: CASKRGTGFRPGANVLTF.